These 7 T cell receptor beta chains share one sample of origin, sequenced in a study of tumor and adjacent non-tumor tissue in lung cancer. Three rounds of nested PCR, following a modified ARM-PCR protocol, produced the TCRbeta library. TCRdb used MiXCR to reprocess the multiplex PCR reads, holding one entry per CDR3 protein. The table has some 90,000 distinct CDR3 sequences, 61% seen once. This sample's RNA came from whole unsorted tissue. Sequencing was performed on lung tumor tissue. Receptors originate from a man between 65 and 85 years old with non-small cell lung cancer.

A remark on this clonotype: Because it lacks the conserved phenylalanine or tryptophan at the end, this CDR3 is likely a read error. The chain combines TRBV11-1 with TRBJ2-5; the D gene could be TRBD1 or TRBD2 (5 bases each). The CDR3 is 15 residues long. Germline values: CDR1 SGHAT, CDR2 FQDESV (reference sequence). The CDR3 protein is CAISPRGRVFETQYV. CDR3 nucleotide sequence: TGTGCCATCAGCCCCCGGGGCAGGGTTTTTGAGACCCAGTACGTC.

In the case of this clonotype: A read error may produce the germline difference seen at one junction end. The V and J genes are TRBV20-1 and TRBJ2-7, with 7 bases matching TRBD1. The germline gives CDR1 DFQATT, CDR2 SNEGSKA (reference sequence). The CDR3 has 14 amino acids. CDR3 nucleotide sequence: TGCAGTGCTAGAGGCCAGGGGGTCTCCTACGAACAGTACTTC. It yields the protein CSARGQGVSYEQYF.

Turning to this clonotype: Since a much larger clone is just one base distant, this may be a read error. CDR3 nucleotides: TGCAGCGTTTTAAAGGTTTTCGTCGGCACTGAAGCTTTCTTT. This codes for CSVLKVFVGTEAFF. V is TRBV29-1 and J is TRBJ1-1, with D uncertain. The CDR3 is 14 residues long. V was trimmed by 5 bases and J by 4 bases, leaving 17 bases between them. Per germline, CDR1 SQVTM and CDR2 ANQGSEA. Based on the CDR3 plus reference TRBV29-1 and TRBJ1-1, the full variable domain is SAVISQKPSRDICQRGTSLTIQCQVDSQVTMMFWYRQQPGQSLTLIATANQGSEATYESGFVIDKFPISRPNLTFSTLTVSNMSPEDSSIYLCSVLKVFVGTEAFFGQGTRLTVV.

Turning to this clonotype: At one boundary the junction diverges from the germline segment, which might be a read error. V usage is TRBV11-2 and J usage is TRBJ2-2, with D maybe TRBD2 (5 bases). Germline V CDR1 and CDR2: SGHAT, FQNNGV. CDR3 length equals 14 residues. In nucleotides, the CDR3 is TGTGCCAACAGCTTAGGCAGGAACACCGGGGAGTTGTTTTTT. Residues: CANSLGRNTGELFF.

This clonotype occurred many times. The rearrangement uses TRBV4-1 and TRBJ2-2, with 7 bases aligning to TRBD1. CDR1 and CDR2 (germline): MGHRA, YSYEKL. The V segment lost 4 bases and the J segment 4 bases; nucleotides outside the gene matches: 6. The CDR3 has 15 residues. The CDR3 loop reads CASSPWDSLTGELFF. The CDR3 DNA follows: TGCGCCAGCAGCCCCTGGGACAGTCTCACCGGGGAGCTGTTTTTT.

A note on this clonotype: Relative to the germline gene, one junction end is altered; a read error may explain this. The chain is built from TRBV6-1 and TRBJ1-5, with D uncertain. The CDR3 spans 14 residues. The V gene's germline CDR1 is MNHNS and CDR2 SASEGT. DNA of the CDR3: TGTGCCAGCGGTCGGGCGGGTAGCAATCAACCCCATCATTTT. Its protein is CASGRAGSNQPHHF.

Concerning this clonotype: At one end, the junction sequence differs from germline, possibly due to a read error. The chain recombines TRBV11-2 with TRBJ2-2; 7 bases agree with TRBD1. Germline V lookup: CDR1 SGHAT, CDR2 FQNNGV. There are 13 residues in the CDR3. The CDR3 bases are TGTGCAAGCAGTATTCAGGGGGCCGGGGAGCTGTTTTTT. It specifies CASSIQGAGELFF.